This passage covers 5 T cell receptor beta chains from one sample sequenced in a study of low-dose radiotherapy and immunotherapy resistance in tumors (dated by TCRdb to the early 2020s). The sample's time point label, in plain terms: after trial treatment. This sample's treatment or condition label indicates: LDRT plus nivolumab, ipilimumab, low-dose cyclophosphamide and aspirin (RACIN trial). Sequencer: Illumina HiSeq 2500. First-strand cDNA was synthesized using Superscript III and a set of TRAV- and TRBV-specific primers, so that both TCRalpha and TCRbeta chains were covered. TCRs were amplified with Phusion for 20 to 25 PCR cycles using a constant-region primer together with the adapter attached to the V primers. The public reads were reprocessed in TCRdb via fastp at Q25 and MiXCR, keeping in-frame beta chains. When rows share a CDR3 protein, they turn into one entry using the most common DNA and genes. The table for this sample lists around 60,000 distinct CDR3 sequences; about 23% of them were counted only once. The top ten clonotypes cover under 7% of the sample.

This sample comprised PBMCs, obtained after low-dose radiotherapy plus immunotherapy. The receptors were sampled from a male donor with prostate cancer.

This clonotype was picked up many times. This chain joins TRBV5-5 and TRBJ2-3; D is uncertain. Germline CDR1 reads SGHKS; CDR2 reads YYEKEE (reference sequence). V was trimmed by 2 bases and J by 4 bases, leaving 11 bases between them. The CDR3 has 14 amino acids. The CDR3 coding sequence is TGTGCCAGCAGCTTAGAGCTAGGCGCAGATACGCAGTATTTT. Amino acid sequence: CASSLELGADTQYF.

This clonotype has at least ten counts. V usage is TRBV12-3 or TRBV12-4 and J usage is TRBJ2-1; TRBD2 is a possible D gene (5 bases). V dropped 4 bases and J dropped 6 bases, with 22 bases sitting between them. The CDR3 is made up of 17 amino acids. The CDR3 sequence: CASSSLRGNWMGNEQFF. CDR3 coding DNA: TGTGCCAGCAGTTCCCTCCGAGGGAATTGGATGGGCAATGAGCAGTTCTTC.

This clonotype showed up many times. The rearrangement links TRBV29-1 to TRBJ1-3; possible D gene TRBD1, 6 bases. V was pared by 6 bases and J by 2 bases, with 11 bases between. The CDR3 sequence is 13 residues long. Germline V gene data show CDR1 as SQVTM and CDR2 as ANQGSEA. The CDR3 sequence: CSVSWGPGNTIYF. CDR3 DNA: TGCAGCGTGAGTTGGGGGCCTGGAAACACCATATATTTT.

This clonotype was recorded many times. CDR3 DNA sequence: TGCAGTGCCAAGGACGGGACTAGCGGGAGTGATACGCAGTATTTT. The encoded protein is CSAKDGTSGSDTQYF. V usage is TRBV20-1 and J usage is TRBJ2-3, with 14 nucleotides matching TRBD2. The CDR3 totals 15 residues. Germline CDR1 and CDR2: DFQATT and SNEGSKA (reference sequence). Trimming took 6 bases from V and 6 from J; bases not matched to a gene: 8.

The chain has TRBV7-6 and TRBJ1-1; tentative D call: TRBD1 (6 bases). Trimming took 4 bases from V and 1 from J, leaving 10 bases between them. The germline CDR1 and CDR2 sequences are SGHVS and FNYEAQ. The CDR3 is 14 residues long. The CDR3 DNA is TGTGCCAGCAGCTCCGGGACACGGAACACTGAAGCTTTCTTT. Its protein is CASSSGTRNTEAFF.